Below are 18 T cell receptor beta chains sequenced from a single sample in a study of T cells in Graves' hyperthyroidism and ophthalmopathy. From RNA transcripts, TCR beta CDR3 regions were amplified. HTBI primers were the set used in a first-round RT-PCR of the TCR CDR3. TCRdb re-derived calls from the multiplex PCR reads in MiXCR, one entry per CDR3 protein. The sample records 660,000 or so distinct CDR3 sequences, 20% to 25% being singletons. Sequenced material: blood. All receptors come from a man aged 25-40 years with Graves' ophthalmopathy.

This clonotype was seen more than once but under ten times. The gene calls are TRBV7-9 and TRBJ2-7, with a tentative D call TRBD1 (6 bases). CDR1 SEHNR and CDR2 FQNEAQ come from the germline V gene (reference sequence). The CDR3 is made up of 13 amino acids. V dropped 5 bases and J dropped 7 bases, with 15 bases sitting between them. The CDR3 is CASSQGPGLEQYF. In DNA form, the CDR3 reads TGTGCCAGCAGCCAGGGGCCGGGGTTGGAGCAGTACTTC.

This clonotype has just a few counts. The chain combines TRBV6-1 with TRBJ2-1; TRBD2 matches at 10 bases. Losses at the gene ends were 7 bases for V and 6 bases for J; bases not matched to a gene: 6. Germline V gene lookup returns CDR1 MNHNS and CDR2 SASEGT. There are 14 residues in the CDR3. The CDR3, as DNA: TGTGCCAGCACCTTGACTAGCGGGCTCAATGAGCAGTTCTTC. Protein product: CASTLTSGLNEQFF.

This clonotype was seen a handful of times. DNA for the CDR3: TGTGCCAGCAGCTTAAGGGCAGGGTTGCACGAGCAGTACTTC. It encodes CASSLRAGLHEQYF. This chain connects TRBV11-2 to TRBJ2-7; D is possibly TRBD1 (5 bases). Trimming cost V 2 bases and J 5 bases, with 13 bases left between them. The CDR3 loop spans 14 amino acids. The germline CDR1 and CDR2 sequences are SGHAT and FQNNGV.

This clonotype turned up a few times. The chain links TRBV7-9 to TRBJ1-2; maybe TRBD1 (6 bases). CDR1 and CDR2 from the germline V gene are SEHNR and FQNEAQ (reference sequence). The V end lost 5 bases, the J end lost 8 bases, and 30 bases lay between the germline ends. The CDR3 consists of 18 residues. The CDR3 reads CASSPDAPETRGSWGYTF. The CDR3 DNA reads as TGTGCCAGCAGCCCGGACGCCCCAGAGACCAGGGGATCTTGGGGCTACACCTTC.

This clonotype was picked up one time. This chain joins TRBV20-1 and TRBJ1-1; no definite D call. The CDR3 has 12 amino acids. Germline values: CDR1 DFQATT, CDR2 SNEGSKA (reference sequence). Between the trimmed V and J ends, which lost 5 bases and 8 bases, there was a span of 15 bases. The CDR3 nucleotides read TGCAGTGCTCCTGAACCCGACGCCGAAGCTTTCTTT. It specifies CSAPEPDAEAFF.

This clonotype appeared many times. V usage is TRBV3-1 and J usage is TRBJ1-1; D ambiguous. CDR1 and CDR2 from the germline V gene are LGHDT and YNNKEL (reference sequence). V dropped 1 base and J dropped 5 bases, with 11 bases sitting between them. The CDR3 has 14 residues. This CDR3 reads CASSQGLGRTEAFF. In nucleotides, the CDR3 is TGTGCCAGCAGCCAAGGGCTAGGGCGGACTGAAGCTTTCTTT.

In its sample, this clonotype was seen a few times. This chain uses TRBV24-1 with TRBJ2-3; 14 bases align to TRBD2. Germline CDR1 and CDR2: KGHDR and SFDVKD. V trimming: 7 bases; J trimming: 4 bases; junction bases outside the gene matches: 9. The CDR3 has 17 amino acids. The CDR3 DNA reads TGTGCCACCAGCTTCCCGGGACTAGCGGGAGAGGCAGATACGCAGTATTTT. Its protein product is CATSFPGLAGEADTQYF.

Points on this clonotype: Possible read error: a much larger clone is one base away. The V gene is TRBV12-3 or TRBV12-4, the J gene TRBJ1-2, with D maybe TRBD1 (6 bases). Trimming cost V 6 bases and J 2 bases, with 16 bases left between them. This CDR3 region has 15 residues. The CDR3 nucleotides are TGTGCCAGCAGACGAGCCGTGACAGGCAACTATGGCTACACCTTC. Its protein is CASRRAVTGNYGYTF.

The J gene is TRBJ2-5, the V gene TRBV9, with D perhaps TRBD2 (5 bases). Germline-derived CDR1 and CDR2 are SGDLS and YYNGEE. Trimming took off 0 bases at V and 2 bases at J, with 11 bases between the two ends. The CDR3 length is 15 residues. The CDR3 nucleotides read TGTGCCAGCAGCGTAGATGGGAGCTCACAAGAGACCCAGTACTTC. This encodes CASSVDGSSQETQYF.

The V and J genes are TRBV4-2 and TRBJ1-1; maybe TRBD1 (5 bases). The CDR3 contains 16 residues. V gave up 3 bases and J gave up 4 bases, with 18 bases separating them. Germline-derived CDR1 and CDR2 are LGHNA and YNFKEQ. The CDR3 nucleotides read TGTGCCAGCAGCCAGGAGGTAAGGCTGGGGACCACTGAAGCTTTCTTT. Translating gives CASSQEVRLGTTEAFF.

The CDR3 coding sequence is TGTGCCAGCATAGGAGGGGGCAACTACAATGAGCAGTTCTTC. It codes for CASIGGGNYNEQFF. The chain is built from TRBV28 and TRBJ2-1, with D maybe TRBD1 (7 bases). The CDR3 covers 14 residues. CDR1 is MDHEN, CDR2 SYDVKM, per germline. V lost 7 bases, J lost 3 bases, and 13 bases lay in between.

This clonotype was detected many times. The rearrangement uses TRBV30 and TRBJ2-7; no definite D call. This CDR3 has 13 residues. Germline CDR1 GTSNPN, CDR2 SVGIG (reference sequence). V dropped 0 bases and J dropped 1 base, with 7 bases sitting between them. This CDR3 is CAWSVGQSYEQYF. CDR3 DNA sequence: TGTGCCTGGAGTGTTGGCCAGTCCTACGAGCAGTACTTC. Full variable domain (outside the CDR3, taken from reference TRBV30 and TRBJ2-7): SQTIHQWPATLVQPVGSPLSLECTVEGTSNPNLYWYRQAAGRGLQLLFYSVGIGQISSEVPQNLSASRPQDRQFILSSKKLLLSDSGFYLCAWSVGQSYEQYFGPGTRLTVT.

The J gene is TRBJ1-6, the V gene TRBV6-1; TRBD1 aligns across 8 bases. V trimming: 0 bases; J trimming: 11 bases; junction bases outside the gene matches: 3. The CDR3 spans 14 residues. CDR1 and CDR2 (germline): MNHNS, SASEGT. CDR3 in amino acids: CASSEATGGTPLHF. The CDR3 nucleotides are TGTGCCAGCAGTGAAGCAACAGGGGGAACACCCCTCCACTTT.

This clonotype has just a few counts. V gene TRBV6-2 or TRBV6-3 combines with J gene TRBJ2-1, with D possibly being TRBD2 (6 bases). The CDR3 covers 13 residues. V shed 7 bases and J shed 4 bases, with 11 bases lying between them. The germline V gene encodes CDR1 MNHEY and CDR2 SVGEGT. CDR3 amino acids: CASNLGGYNEQFF. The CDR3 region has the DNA TGTGCCAGCAATTTAGGAGGGTACAATGAGCAGTTCTTC.

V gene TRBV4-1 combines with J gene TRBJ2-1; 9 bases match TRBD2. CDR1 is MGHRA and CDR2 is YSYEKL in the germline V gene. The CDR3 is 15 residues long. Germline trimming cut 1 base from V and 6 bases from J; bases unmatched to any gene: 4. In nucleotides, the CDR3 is TGCGCCAGCAGCCAAGTTGCGGGGGGGCTCAATGAGCAGTTCTTC. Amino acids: CASSQVAGGLNEQFF.

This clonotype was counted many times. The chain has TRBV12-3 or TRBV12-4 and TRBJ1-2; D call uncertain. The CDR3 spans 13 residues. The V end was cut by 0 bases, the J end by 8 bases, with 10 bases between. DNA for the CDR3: TGTGCCAGCAGTTTAGCGAGTTCGGGCGGCTACACCTTC. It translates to CASSLASSGGYTF.

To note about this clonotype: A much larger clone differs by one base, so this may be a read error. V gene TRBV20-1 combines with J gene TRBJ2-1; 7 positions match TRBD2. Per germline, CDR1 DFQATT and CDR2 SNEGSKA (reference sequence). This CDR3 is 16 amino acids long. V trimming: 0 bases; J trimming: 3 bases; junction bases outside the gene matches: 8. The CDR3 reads CSARDPSGALYNEQFF. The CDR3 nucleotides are TGCAGTGCTAGAGATCCCAGCGGGGCCCTCTACAATGAGCAGTTCTTC.

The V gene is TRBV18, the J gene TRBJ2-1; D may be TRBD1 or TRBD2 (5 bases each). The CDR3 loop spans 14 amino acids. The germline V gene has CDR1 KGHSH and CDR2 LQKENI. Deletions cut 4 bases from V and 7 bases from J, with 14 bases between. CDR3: CASSRAGTRNEQFF. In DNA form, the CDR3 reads TGTGCCAGCTCACGAGCAGGGACGAGGAATGAGCAGTTCTTC.